The 2 T cell receptor beta chains reported below all come from one sample, sequenced in a study of cytomegalovirus exposure and HLA in healthy donors. 60 Vbeta and 13 Jbeta primers were used in PCR. TCRdb's table, derived via immunoSEQ multiplex PCR, lists solely in-frame clones and lacks some. The data hold tens of thousands of clones, with around three fifths observed a single time. Material for sequencing was PBMCs. The receptors stem from a man younger than 40 in good health and CMV-seronegative.

The chain employs TRBV15 and TRBJ1-3, with TRBD1 identical over 7 bases. The CDR3 has 16 amino acids. With V trimmed by 7 bases and J by 0 bases, 9 bases remained unmatched. Germline loops: CDR1 LNHNV, CDR2 YYDKDF (reference sequence). The CDR3 DNA reads as TGTGCCACCATTCAAACGGGACAGACCTCTGGAAACACCATATATTTT. Amino acids: CATIQTGQTSGNTIYF.

This clone showed up just a few times. The J gene is TRBJ2-2, the V gene TRBV19; D remains ambiguous. Trimming took 6 bases from V and 4 from J, leaving 6 bases between them. CDR1 LNHDA and CDR2 SQIVND come from the germline V gene (reference sequence). The CDR3 loop spans 12 amino acids. The CDR3 DNA reads TGTGCCAGTAGCAGAGGCACCGGGGAGCTGTTTTTT. Translating it yields CASSRGTGELFF.